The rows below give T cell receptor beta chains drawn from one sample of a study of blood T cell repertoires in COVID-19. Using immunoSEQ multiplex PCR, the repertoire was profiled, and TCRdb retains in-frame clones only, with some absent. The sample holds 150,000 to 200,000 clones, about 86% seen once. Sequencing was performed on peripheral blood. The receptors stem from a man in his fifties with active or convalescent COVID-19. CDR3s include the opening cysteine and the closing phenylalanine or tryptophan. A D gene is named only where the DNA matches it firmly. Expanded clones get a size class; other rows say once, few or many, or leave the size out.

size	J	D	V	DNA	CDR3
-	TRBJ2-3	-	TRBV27	TGTGCCAGCAGTTTATCTTTTGGGGAAGGGGACACAGATACGCAGTATTTT	CASSLSFGEGDTDTQYF
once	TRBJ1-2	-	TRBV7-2	TGTGCCAGCAGCTCCAGGGCCGGCGGTTCCTATGGCTACACCTTC	CASSSRAGGSYGYTF
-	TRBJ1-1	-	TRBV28	TGTGCCAGCAGCCTAATCTTGAGGAACACTGAAGCTTTCTTT	CASSLILRNTEAFF
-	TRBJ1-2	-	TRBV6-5	TGTGCCAGCAGCCGCGGGACGGAGTATGGCTACACCTTC	CASSRGTEYGYTF
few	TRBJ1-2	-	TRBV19	TGTGCCAGTAGTGCATTGGGGGGTACCTATGGCTACACCTTC	CASSALGGTYGYTF
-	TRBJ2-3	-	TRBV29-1	TGCGCCCGTAGAGAAAGCACAGATACGCAGTATTTT	CARRESTDTQYF
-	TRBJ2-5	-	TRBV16	TGTGCCAGCAGCCAATTTTCTCAGCAAGAGACCCAGTACTTC	CASSQFSQQETQYF
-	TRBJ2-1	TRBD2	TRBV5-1	TGCGCCAGCAGCAGCGGGACTAGCAGCAATGAGCAGTTCTTC	CASSSGTSSNEQFF
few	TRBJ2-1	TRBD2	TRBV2	TGTGCCAGCAGGCCCGGAGCGGGAGGTAACTACAATGAGCAGTTCTTC	CASRPGAGGNYNEQFF
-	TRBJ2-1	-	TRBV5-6	TGTGCCAGCAGCTGGGGGGAGGCGCAGTTCTTC	CASSWGEAQFF
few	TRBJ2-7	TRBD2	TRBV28	TGTGCCAGCAGTTTAAATAGCGGGTATTCCTACGAGCAGTACTTC	CASSLNSGYSYEQYF
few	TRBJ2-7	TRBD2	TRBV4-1	TGCGCCAGCAGCCAAAATACCGGGACTAGCAGCAACGAGCAGTACTTC	CASSQNTGTSSNEQYF
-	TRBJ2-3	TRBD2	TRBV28	TGTGCCAGCAGTACTAGCGGGGGGGCGGGTACGCAGTATTTT	CASSTSGGAGTQYF
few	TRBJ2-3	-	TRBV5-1	TGCGCCAGCAGCGGCGGGGCAACTAGCACAGATACGCAGTATTTT	CASSGGATSTDTQYF
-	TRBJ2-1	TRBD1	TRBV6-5	TGTGCCAGCAGTCTTACTCGGACAGGGCTCAATGAGCAGTTCTTC	CASSLTRTGLNEQFF
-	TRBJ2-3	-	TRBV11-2	TGTGCCAGCAGCTCCTCCCCTGCCGGTATAGCGGGCACAGATACGCAGTATTTT	CASSSSPAGIAGTDTQYF
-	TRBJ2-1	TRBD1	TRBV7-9	TGTGCCAGCAGCTCCGGGACAGGGGTTGTCAATGAGCAGTTCTTC	CASSSGTGVVNEQFF
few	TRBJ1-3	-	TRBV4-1	TGCGCCAGCAGCCAAGTGTCAATCCCCACGTCCACTGGCTCTGGAAACACCATATATTTT	CASSQVSIPTSTGSGNTIYF
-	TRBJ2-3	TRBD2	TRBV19	TGTGCCAGTAGTGGGGGACTAGCGGGAGACACAGATACGCAGTATTTT	CASSGGLAGDTDTQYF
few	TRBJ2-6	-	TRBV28	TGTGCCAGCAGTGACTACTCTGGGGCCAACGTCCTGACTTTC	CASSDYSGANVLTF
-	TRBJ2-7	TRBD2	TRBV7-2	TGTGCCAGCAGCCCGACTAGCGGGAGGATCGACGAGCAGTACTTC	CASSPTSGRIDEQYF
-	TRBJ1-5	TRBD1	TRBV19	TGTGCCAGTATTCGAGAAGCAGGGGGCAGATTCTCCAGAAATCAGCCCCAGCATTTT	CASIREAGGRFSRNQPQHF
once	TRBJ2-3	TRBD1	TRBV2	TGTGCCAGCAGTAGGGGGCGAGGAGATACGCAGTATTTT	CASSRGRGDTQYF